Below are 28 T cell receptor beta chains sequenced from a single sample in a study of blood T cell repertoires in COVID-19. The protocol was immunoSEQ multiplex PCR, while the TCRdb copy is restricted to in-frame clones and leaves out a portion. Of 150,000 to 200,000 clones listed, roughly three quarters are singletons. Sequencing was done on a sample of PBMCs or T cells enriched from blood (not recorded which). These TCRs come from a woman aged 50 to 60 with acute COVID-19.

This clone occurred a few times. The chain combines TRBV28 with TRBJ1-2; no definite D call. With 7 bases removed from V and 8 bases from J, the gap between germline ends came to 20 bases. This CDR3 region has 14 residues. CDR1 and CDR2 (germline): MDHEN, SYDVKM. The CDR3 DNA is TGTGCCAGCACCTCCGCCGGGGAATCGCGGGGCTACACCTTC. Its protein is CASTSAGESRGYTF.

This clone was found once. The genes are TRBV11-2 and TRBJ1-2; D is possibly TRBD1 (6 bases). Trimming pared 7 bases from V and 4 bases from J, leaving 19 bases between. The CDR3 loop spans 15 amino acids. CDR1 and CDR2 from the germline V gene are SGHAT and FQNNGV. DNA for the CDR3: TGTGCCAGCACCCAAAAACCACAGGGTTCCTATGGCTACACCTTC. As protein: CASTQKPQGSYGYTF.

J is TRBJ1-1 and V is TRBV12-3 or TRBV12-4; D might be TRBD1 (5 bases). Trimming removed 6 bases from V and 7 bases from J, with 12 bases in between. The CDR3 has 12 residues. The CDR3 region has the DNA TGTGCCAGCAGCCCGTTAAGGGGTGAAGCTTTCTTT. Translation: CASSPLRGEAFF.

V and J are TRBV7-9 and TRBJ1-1, with D hard to call. Trimming removed 1 base from V and 7 bases from J, with 13 bases in between. The CDR3 extends over 14 amino acids. CDR1 is SEHNR and CDR2 is FQNEAQ in the germline V gene (reference sequence). The CDR3 is CASSLGRPLREAFF. The CDR3 region has the DNA TGTGCCAGCAGCTTAGGAAGGCCACTACGTGAAGCTTTCTTT. Complete variable domain (other parts from reference TRBV7-9 and TRBJ1-1): DTGVSQNPRHKITKRGQNVTFRCDPISEHNRLYWYRQTLGQGPEFLTYFQNEAQLEKSRLLSDRFSAERPKGSFSTLEIQRTEQGDSAMYLCASSLGRPLREAFFGQGTRLTVV.

The table lists this clone with a count of one. The gene calls are TRBV5-6 and TRBJ1-5, with 8 bases that match TRBD1. Germline CDR1 reads SGHDT; CDR2 reads YYEEEE. The V gene end was trimmed by 4 bases and the J gene end by 2 bases; junction bases not matched to a gene: 5. This CDR3 is built from 15 residues. This CDR3 reads CASSRTGRGNQPQHF. The CDR3 DNA reads as TGTGCCAGCAGCAGGACAGGGAGGGGCAATCAGCCCCAGCATTTT.

This chain links TRBV5-1 with TRBJ2-1, with TRBD2 matching 8 bases. The CDR3 has 14 amino acids. The germline gives CDR1 SGHRS, CDR2 YFSETQ. V lost 2 bases and J lost 9; bases outside the gene matches: 7. In DNA, the CDR3 is TGCGCCAGCAGCTTTAGTAGCGGGGACACTGAGCAGTTCTTC. Translation: CASSFSSGDTEQFF.

This rearrangement joins TRBV7-2 to TRBJ1-2; 7 nucleotides align to TRBD1. The CDR3 has 14 residues. The V segment lost 7 bases and the J segment 7 bases; nucleotides outside the gene matches: 12. In germline, CDR1 is SGHTA, CDR2 FQGNSA. CDR3 nucleotide sequence: TGTGCCAGCACCCCCCAGGAGGGGGCGGGTGGCTACACCTTC. Its protein is CASTPQEGAGGYTF. Based on the CDR3 plus reference TRBV7-2 and TRBJ1-2, the full variable domain is GAGVSQSPSNKVTEKGKDVELRCDPISGHTALYWYRQSLGQGLEFLIYFQGNSAPDKSGLPSDRFSAERTGGSVSTLTIQRTQQEDSAVYLCASTPQEGAGGYTFGSGTRLTVV.

This CDR3 reads CASSGWDRDNIQYF. CDR3 DNA: TGTGCCAGCAGCGGATGGGACAGGGACAACATTCAGTACTTC. This chain connects TRBV6-5 to TRBJ2-4; TRBD1 matches at 9 bases. This CDR3 spans 14 amino acids. The trim removed 6 bases at V and 7 bases at J, leaving 7 bases unmatched. Germline CDR1 MNHEY, CDR2 SVGAGI.

J is TRBJ1-5 and V is TRBV10-3; D is possibly TRBD1 (5 bases). This CDR3 is 13 amino acids long. V was shortened by 3 bases and J by 10 bases, with 13 bases between the two germline ends. Germline assignment: CDR1 ENHRY and CDR2 SYGVKD. CDR3 nucleotide sequence: TGTGCCATCAGTGATGACAGTCAACTACCCCAGCATTTT. Translated, it gives CAISDDSQLPQHF.

The CDR3 bases are TGTGCTAGTGGCCAGGACAGGGGACGGGGCTACACCTTC. It yields the protein CASGQDRGRGYTF. The chain is built from TRBV12-5 and TRBJ1-2; 9 positions agree with TRBD1. CDR1 LGHNT and CDR2 FRNRAP come from the germline V gene. There are 13 residues in the CDR3. V was pared by 6 bases and J by 8 bases, with 7 bases of the junction left unmatched.

The CDR3 nucleotides read TGTGCCAGCAGCTTAAGTAGCGGGGGACCTTCCTACGAGCAGTACGTC. Translation gives CASSLSSGGPSYEQYV. V usage is TRBV5-4 and J usage is TRBJ2-7, with 9 nucleotides matching TRBD2. V was pared by 2 bases and J by 1 base, with 7 bases of the junction left unmatched. Germline CDR1 is SGHNT and CDR2 is YYREEE (reference sequence). This CDR3 contains 16 residues.

V usage is TRBV19 and J usage is TRBJ1-1, with a weak D call TRBD1 (6 bases). Trimming cost V 3 bases and J 1 base, with 18 bases left between them. The CDR3 consists of 17 residues. The germline V gene has CDR1 LNHDA and CDR2 SQIVND (reference sequence). The CDR3 reads CASSIKSRGGSNTEAFF. DNA for the CDR3: TGTGCCAGTAGTATTAAAAGTCGAGGGGGATCGAACACTGAAGCTTTCTTT.

The chain couples TRBV7-2 to TRBJ2-5, with a possible D match to TRBD2 (5 bases). CDR1 and CDR2 (germline): SGHTA, FQGNSA. There are 17 residues in the CDR3. V dropped 1 base and J dropped 5 bases, with 20 bases sitting between them. This CDR3 is CASSLGSRGLKGETQYF. CDR3 DNA: TGTGCCAGCAGCTTAGGCTCCCGGGGTCTTAAAGGGGAGACCCAGTACTTC.

The V call is TRBV28, the J call TRBJ1-4; 10 positions match TRBD1. In germline, CDR1 is MDHEN, CDR2 SYDVKM. The CDR3 contains 15 residues. The ends lost 7 bases at V and 7 bases at J; junction bases unmatched: 9. The CDR3 DNA is TGTGCCAGCACCCCACTCGGGGACAGGGGTGAAAAACTGTTTTTT. This gives the protein CASTPLGDRGEKLFF.

The rearrangement joins TRBV7-8 to TRBJ2-5; D gene uncertain. CDR1 is SGHVS and CDR2 is FQNEAQ in the germline V gene. With 5 bases removed from V and 2 bases from J, the gap between germline ends came to 12 bases. This CDR3 region has 14 residues. The CDR3 loop is CASSPSEQQETQYF. CDR3 in DNA: TGTGCCAGCAGCCCAAGCGAGCAGCAAGAGACCCAGTACTTC.

This chain connects TRBV2 to TRBJ2-5; weak D call: TRBD1 (6 bases). The CDR3 runs to 11 residues. Trimming took off 6 bases at V and 9 bases at J, with 11 bases between the two ends. The germline V gene has CDR1 SNHLY and CDR2 FYNNEI. CDR3: CASSLQGPQYF. CDR3 coding DNA: TGTGCCAGCAGCTTACAGGGACCCCAGTACTTC. Together with reference TRBV2 and TRBJ2-5, the CDR3 gives the full variable domain: EPEVTQTPSHQVTQMGQEVILRCVPISNHLYFYWYRQILGQKVEFLVSFYNNEISEKSEIFDDQFSVERPDGSNFTLKIRSTKLEDSAMYFCASSLQGPQYFGPGTRLLVL.

This clone was found a few times. The chain joins TRBV2 to TRBJ2-1, with D unclear. Germline lookup yields CDR1 SNHLY and CDR2 FYNNEI. The ends were cut back, 3 bases at V and 9 bases at J, with 6 bases in the middle. The CDR3 spans 11 residues. CDR3 sequence: CASSDRSEQFF. DNA for the CDR3: TGTGCCAGCAGTGATCGCAGTGAGCAGTTCTTC.

About this clone: This CDR3 is also generated by other DNA sequences in the sample. The chain is built from TRBV2 and TRBJ1-2; D is unclear. The CDR3 has 12 residues. Per germline, CDR1 SNHLY and CDR2 FYNNEI. The V end was cut by 0 bases, the J end by 8 bases, with 7 bases between. CDR3 region: CASSEAGVGYTF. For the CDR3, the DNA is TGTGCCAGCAGTGAAGCCGGGGTGGGCTACACCTTC.

This chain uses TRBV4-1 with TRBJ1-1; 9 bases are shared with TRBD1. Trimming took 6 bases from V and 5 from J; bases not matched to a gene: 13. Germline V gives CDR1 MGHRA, CDR2 YSYEKL. This CDR3 is built from 16 residues. The CDR3 region is CASSRFPGQGITEAFF. In DNA, the CDR3 is TGCGCCAGCAGTCGTTTTCCGGGACAGGGAATTACTGAAGCTTTCTTT.

This chain links TRBV14 with TRBJ2-3; perhaps TRBD1 as D (5 bases). CDR3 length equals 16 residues. Germline-derived CDR1 and CDR2 are SGHDN and FVKESK. Trimming cost V 0 bases and J 0 bases, with 10 bases left between them. CDR3 sequence: CASSQDQGRSTDTQYF. The CDR3 DNA is TGTGCCAGCAGCCAAGATCAGGGTAGGAGCACAGATACGCAGTATTTT.

The count of this clone is one. This chain connects TRBV7-3 to TRBJ2-5, with 9 bases aligning to TRBD2. J lost 2 bases, V lost 2 bases, and 9 bases had no gene match. Germline values: CDR1 SGHTA, CDR2 FQGTGA. This CDR3 spans 17 amino acids. The CDR3 DNA reads as TGTGCCAGCAGCTTAGGGTTTGGTAGCGGGGGACAAGAGACCCAGTACTTC. It codes for CASSLGFGSGGQETQYF.

V is TRBV5-1 and J is TRBJ1-2; the match to TRBD1 covers 7 bases. This CDR3 is built from 15 residues. The V and J ends lost 3 bases and 0 bases, in that order; junction bases with no gene match: 5. Germline V lookup: CDR1 SGHRS, CDR2 YFSETQ. For the CDR3, the DNA is TGCGCCAGCAGCTGGGGGACAGAAGCTAACTATGGCTACACCTTC. It specifies CASSWGTEANYGYTF.

This clone came up many times. The CDR3 here is CASSYSTGLLETQYF. In nucleotides, the CDR3 is TGTGCCAGCAGTTACTCGACAGGGTTATTGGAGACCCAGTACTTC. This rearrangement joins TRBV6-6 to TRBJ2-5; 7 bases match TRBD1. The CDR3 extends over 15 amino acids. The V gene's germline CDR1 is MNHNY and CDR2 SVGAGI (reference sequence). Trimming removed 0 bases from V and 5 bases from J; junction bases left unmatched: 6.

The V and J genes are TRBV5-1 and TRBJ1-4; D not resolved. Trimming pared 1 base from V and 5 bases from J, leaving 9 bases between. Germline V gene sequence: CDR1 SGHRS, CDR2 YFSETQ. This CDR3 region has 14 residues. DNA for the CDR3: TGCGCCAGCAGCTTGACGGAGGCGAATGAAAAACTGTTTTTT. This gives the protein CASSLTEANEKLFF.

CDR3 DNA: TGTGCCAGCAGCTTCGGGACAGGGGGCAATCAGCCCCAGCATTTT. Translated: CASSFGTGGNQPQHF. This chain links TRBV7-6 with TRBJ1-5; 10 nucleotides match TRBD1. The CDR3 totals 15 residues. V gave up 3 bases and J gave up 2 bases; unmatched junction bases: 1. The germline V gene has CDR1 SGHVS and CDR2 FNYEAQ.

This chain joins TRBV29-1 and TRBJ1-2, with D possibly being TRBD1 (5 bases). Trimming took off 1 base at V and 7 bases at J, with 16 bases between the two ends. Germline assignment: CDR1 SQVTM and CDR2 ANQGSEA. CDR3 length equals 14 residues. The CDR3: CSVEGGGRVSGYTF. As DNA, the CDR3 is TGCAGCGTTGAAGGGGGAGGCAGGGTGAGTGGCTACACCTTC.

The rearrangement joins TRBV7-2 to TRBJ1-2, with 7 bases fitting TRBD1. CDR3 length equals 14 residues. Trimming cost V 4 bases and J 8 bases; bases outside gene matches: 10. Germline V gives CDR1 SGHTA, CDR2 FQGNSA. The CDR3 coding sequence is TGTGCCAGCAGCTCCAGGGGGGGACTAGAAGGCTACACCTTC. Its translation: CASSSRGGLEGYTF. Looking up the rest from reference TRBV7-2 and TRBJ1-2 gives the full variable domain: GAGVSQSPSNKVTEKGKDVELRCDPISGHTALYWYRQSLGQGLEFLIYFQGNSAPDKSGLPSDRFSAERTGGSVSTLTIQRTQQEDSAVYLCASSSRGGLEGYTFGSGTRLTVV.

The chain joins TRBV7-6 to TRBJ2-1, with a weak D call TRBD2 (5 bases). The V end lost 3 bases, the J end lost 9 bases, and 9 bases lay between the germline ends. The CDR3 loop spans 12 amino acids. Germline V lookup: CDR1 SGHVS, CDR2 FNYEAQ. As DNA, the CDR3 is TGTGCCAGCAGCTTTAGTGGAGGTGAGCAGTTCTTC. It is translated as CASSFSGGEQFF.